This TCR beta chain was sequenced in a study of blood T cells in healthy people across ages. Germline V gives CDR1 SNHLY, CDR2 FYNNEI. The CDR3 sequence is 14 residues long. The junction had 8 bases not matched to a gene; V was cut back by 5 bases and J by 5 bases. Then a second PCR, running about 7 to 11 cycles, was carried out with a sample-barcoded 5' primer and a J-beta primer mix. TCRdb ran MiXCR on the 5' RACE reads and lists one entry per CDR3 protein. The sample holds 850,000 to 1,000,000 distinct CDR3 sequences; roughly 52% are singletons and the top ten take about an eighth. The source is a man aged 25-45 years in good health. Sequencing input: blood. The chain carries TRBV2 and TRBJ2-7; 8 bases map to TRBD1. The CDR3 region has the DNA TGTGCCAGCAGTTACCGGGACAGGTACAACGAGCAGTACTTC. This sequence encodes CASSYRDRYNEQYF. Supplemented by reference TRBV2 and TRBJ2-7, the full variable domain reads EPEVTQTPSHQVTQMGQEVILRCVPISNHLYFYWYRQILGQKVEFLVSFYNNEISEKSEIFDDQFSVERPDGSNFTLKIRSTKLEDSAMYFCASSYRDRYNEQYFGPGTRLTVT.